This is a list of T cell receptor beta chains from one sample in a study of identical twins. TCRdb reanalysed the 5' RACE reads using MiXCR and keeps one entry per CDR3 protein. The sample records 500,000 or so distinct CDR3 sequences, around 20% being singletons. A further study also used this sample, focusing on T cells expressing NK-cell markers.

Sequenced: CD4+ T cells sorted from blood. The origin of the receptors is a woman between 18 and 29 years old in good health. Both conserved end residues are part of each CDR3. D genes are given only for firm matches. A row's size may be missing; if present it is once, few, many or a size class.

V gene: TRBV10-3; clone size: many; D gene: NA; J gene: TRBJ1-6; CDR3 protein: CAISRPGNSPLHF; CDR3 DNA: TGTGCCATCAGTCGACCGGGGAATTCACCCCTCCACTTT
V gene: TRBV20-1; clone size: NA; D gene: NA; J gene: TRBJ2-7; CDR3 protein: CSARWRGRNYEQYF; CDR3 DNA: TGCAGTGCTAGGTGGCGTGGCAGGAACTACGAGCAGTACTTC
V gene: TRBV29-1; clone size: NA; D gene: TRBD1; J gene: TRBJ2-5; CDR3 protein: CSATKTGLGTQYF; CDR3 DNA: TGCAGCGCAACCAAGACAGGGTTGGGAACCCAGTACTTC
V gene: TRBV6-1; clone size: NA; D gene: NA; J gene: TRBJ1-6; CDR3 protein: CATKTGPNSPLHF; CDR3 DNA: TGTGCCACCAAGACAGGCCCCAATTCACCCCTCCACTTT
V gene: TRBV20-1; clone size: few; D gene: NA; J gene: TRBJ1-1; CDR3 protein: CRKRLRGTEAFF; CDR3 DNA: TGCAGGAAACGACTGAGGGGAACTGAAGCTTTCTTT
V gene: TRBV12-3/TRBV12-4; clone size: NA; D gene: NA; J gene: TRBJ2-7; CDR3 protein: CASSPGPRGFVSHEQYF; CDR3 DNA: TGTGCCAGCAGCCCAGGCCCCCGGGGGTTCGTTTCCCACGAGCAGTACTTC
V gene: TRBV5-6; clone size: few; D gene: NA; J gene: TRBJ2-7; CDR3 protein: CASSLVSRRANYEQYF; CDR3 DNA: TGTGCCAGCAGCTTGGTTAGCCGGAGGGCCAATTACGAGCAGTACTTC
V gene: TRBV30; clone size: NA; D gene: NA; J gene: TRBJ2-1; CDR3 protein: CAWKRAPPGEQFF; CDR3 DNA: TGTGCCTGGAAGAGGGCCCCGCCAGGAGAGCAGTTCTTC
V gene: TRBV5-1; clone size: NA; D gene: TRBD2; J gene: TRBJ2-1; CDR3 protein: CASSLEPNSGGAYNEQFF; CDR3 DNA: TGCGCCAGCAGCTTGGAACCCAATAGCGGGGGGGCCTACAATGAGCAGTTCTTC
V gene: TRBV4-2; clone size: few; D gene: NA; J gene: TRBJ2-2; CDR3 protein: CASSPTRRGFGLSNTGELFF; CDR3 DNA: TGTGCCAGCAGCCCCACCCGCCGGGGTTTCGGACTTTCAAACACCGGGGAGCTGTTTTTT
V gene: TRBV4-3; clone size: few; D gene: NA; J gene: TRBJ1-4; CDR3 protein: CASSQDWSQLNEKLFF; CDR3 DNA: TGCGCCAGCAGCCAAGATTGGAGTCAGCTTAATGAAAAACTGTTTTTT
V gene: TRBV3-1; clone size: many; D gene: NA; J gene: TRBJ2-7; CDR3 protein: CASSQEYGDLYEQYF; CDR3 DNA: TGTGCCAGCAGCCAAGAGTATGGGGACCTCTACGAGCAGTACTTC
V gene: TRBV29-1; clone size: NA; D gene: NA; J gene: TRBJ1-1; CDR3 protein: CSVDILNKGAFF; CDR3 DNA: TGCAGCGTTGACATACTAAATAAGGGAGCTTTCTTT
V gene: TRBV7-9; clone size: NA; D gene: TRBD1; J gene: TRBJ1-1; CDR3 protein: CASSSQTQGEAEAFF; CDR3 DNA: TGTGCCAGCAGCTCCCAAACTCAGGGGGAGGCTGAAGCTTTCTTT
V gene: TRBV5-1; clone size: NA; D gene: NA; J gene: TRBJ2-7; CDR3 protein: CASSPLIVQGLYEQYF; CDR3 DNA: TGCGCCAGCAGCCCCCTCATCGTACAGGGTTTGTACGAGCAGTACTTC
V gene: TRBV7-9; clone size: NA; D gene: TRBD1; J gene: TRBJ1-5; CDR3 protein: CASSSGTASNQPQHF; CDR3 DNA: TGTGCCAGCAGCTCCGGGACAGCTAGCAATCAGCCCCAGCATTTT
V gene: TRBV20-1; clone size: many; D gene: NA; J gene: TRBJ1-1; CDR3 protein: CSARQVDRNTEAFF; CDR3 DNA: TGCAGTGCTAGACAAGTGGACAGGAACACTGAAGCTTTCTTT
V gene: TRBV10-3; clone size: NA; D gene: NA; J gene: TRBJ1-1; CDR3 protein: CAISTGDIPEAFF; CDR3 DNA: TGTGCCATCAGTACGGGGGACATACCTGAAGCTTTCTTT
V gene: TRBV27; clone size: NA; D gene: NA; J gene: TRBJ1-6; CDR3 protein: CASSFTGVSLHF; CDR3 DNA: TGTGCCAGCAGTTTCACGGGTGTATCCCTCCACTTT
V gene: TRBV29-1; clone size: few; D gene: TRBD2; J gene: TRBJ2-1; CDR3 protein: CSVAGTSGSYEQFF; CDR3 DNA: TGCAGCGTTGCCGGGACTAGCGGGAGTTATGAGCAGTTCTTC
V gene: TRBV18; clone size: NA; D gene: NA; J gene: TRBJ2-1; CDR3 protein: CASSPEQSIPFF; CDR3 DNA: TGTGCCAGCTCACCAGAACAGAGCATACCATTCTTC
V gene: TRBV4-3; clone size: NA; D gene: TRBD1; J gene: TRBJ2-5; CDR3 protein: CASSQEPLSGQVLRSQYF; CDR3 DNA: TGCGCCAGCAGCCAAGAGCCTCTGTCCGGACAGGTCTTGAGGTCCCAGTACTTC
V gene: TRBV12-3/TRBV12-4; clone size: NA; D gene: NA; J gene: TRBJ2-1; CDR3 protein: CASGKSRATEHQEQFF; CDR3 DNA: TGTGCCAGCGGAAAATCAAGGGCCACTGAGCACCAGGAGCAGTTCTTC
V gene: TRBV5-1; clone size: few; D gene: NA; J gene: TRBJ2-7; CDR3 protein: CASSSTDYEQYF; CDR3 DNA: TGCGCCAGCAGTTCGACAGACTACGAGCAGTACTTC
V gene: TRBV7-9; clone size: NA; D gene: NA; J gene: TRBJ2-1; CDR3 protein: CASSHRGGGRYNEQFF; CDR3 DNA: TGTGCCAGCAGCCATCGTGGTGGAGGGAGATACAATGAGCAGTTCTTC
V gene: TRBV7-9; clone size: NA; D gene: NA; J gene: TRBJ2-1; CDR3 protein: CASSPLGYSYNEQFF; CDR3 DNA: TGTGCCAGCAGCCCACTTGGTTACTCCTACAATGAGCAGTTCTTC
V gene: TRBV6-5; clone size: NA; D gene: NA; J gene: TRBJ2-7; CDR3 protein: CASSYSTESSYEQYF; CDR3 DNA: TGTGCCAGCAGTTATTCGACAGAGAGCTCCTACGAGCAGTACTTC
V gene: TRBV7-6; clone size: NA; D gene: NA; J gene: TRBJ2-3; CDR3 protein: CATSGLLGTDTQYF; CDR3 DNA: TGTGCCACCTCGGGACTCCTGGGCACAGATACGCAGTATTTT
V gene: TRBV25-1; clone size: NA; D gene: NA; J gene: TRBJ2-1; CDR3 protein: CASSEAGTASYNEQFF; CDR3 DNA: TGTGCCAGCAGTGAAGCGGGGACGGCCTCCTACAATGAGCAGTTCTTC
V gene: TRBV14; clone size: NA; D gene: NA; J gene: TRBJ2-1; CDR3 protein: CASSQDNQRTEQFF; CDR3 DNA: TGTGCCAGCAGCCAAGACAACCAGCGGACAGAGCAGTTCTTC
V gene: TRBV29-1; clone size: many; D gene: NA; J gene: TRBJ1-1; CDR3 protein: CLLVGPGNTEAFF; CDR3 DNA: TGCCTCCTCGTGGGTCCGGGGAACACTGAAGCTTTCTTT
V gene: TRBV18; clone size: NA; D gene: TRBD1; J gene: TRBJ2-5; CDR3 protein: CASSPDRVILRETQYF; CDR3 DNA: TGTGCCAGCTCCCCAGACAGGGTGATTCTTCGGGAGACCCAGTACTTC
V gene: TRBV10-3; clone size: NA; D gene: NA; J gene: TRBJ2-1; CDR3 protein: CAIKRELSYNEQFF; CDR3 DNA: TGTGCCATCAAGCGCGAGCTCTCCTACAATGAGCAGTTCTTC
V gene: TRBV6-1; clone size: many; D gene: NA; J gene: TRBJ1-5; CDR3 protein: CASSEFQPQHF; CDR3 DNA: TGTGCCAGCAGTGAATTCCAGCCCCAGCATTTT
V gene: TRBV6-2/TRBV6-3; clone size: NA; D gene: NA; J gene: TRBJ1-2; CDR3 protein: CASSYMSVYGYTF; CDR3 DNA: TGTGCCAGCAGTTACATGTCCGTGTATGGCTACACCTTC
V gene: TRBV12-3/TRBV12-4; clone size: many; D gene: TRBD1; J gene: TRBJ1-1; CDR3 protein: CASSFDRVVNTEAFF; CDR3 DNA: TGTGCCAGCAGTTTTGACAGGGTGGTGAACACTGAAGCTTTCTTT
V gene: TRBV20-1; clone size: NA; D gene: NA; J gene: TRBJ2-4; CDR3 protein: CSASPGAKNIQYF; CDR3 DNA: TGCAGTGCTAGTCCTGGAGCCAAAAACATTCAGTACTTC
V gene: TRBV3-1; clone size: NA; D gene: NA; J gene: TRBJ2-3; CDR3 protein: CASSFGSPDTQYF; CDR3 DNA: TGTGCCAGCAGTTTCGGGTCTCCAGATACGCAGTATTTT
V gene: TRBV12-3/TRBV12-4; clone size: many; D gene: NA; J gene: TRBJ1-1; CDR3 protein: CASSYFNTEAFF; CDR3 DNA: TGTGCCAGCAGTTACTTTAACACTGAAGCTTTCTTT
V gene: TRBV20-1; clone size: few; D gene: TRBD2; J gene: TRBJ2-2; CDR3 protein: CSARSGTNTGELFF; CDR3 DNA: TGCAGTGCTAGGAGCGGGACTAACACCGGGGAGCTGTTTTTT
V gene: TRBV20-1; clone size: few; D gene: TRBD1; J gene: TRBJ1-1; CDR3 protein: CSARGGTGVYGEAFF; CDR3 DNA: TGCAGTGCTAGAGGGGGGACAGGGGTTTATGGTGAAGCTTTCTTT
V gene: TRBV5-6; clone size: few; D gene: NA; J gene: TRBJ2-7; CDR3 protein: CASSLRGVREQYF; CDR3 DNA: TGTGCCAGCAGCTTGCGAGGGGTCAGAGAGCAGTACTTC
V gene: TRBV27; clone size: few; D gene: NA; J gene: TRBJ1-3; CDR3 protein: CASTIRGHGNTIYF; CDR3 DNA: TGTGCCAGCACAATCAGGGGACATGGAAACACCATATATTTT
V gene: TRBV20-1; clone size: NA; D gene: NA; J gene: TRBJ1-1; CDR3 protein: CSAKGGRGSTEAFF; CDR3 DNA: TGCAGTGCTAAGGGAGGCAGGGGAAGTACTGAAGCTTTCTTT
V gene: TRBV7-9; clone size: NA; D gene: NA; J gene: TRBJ2-7; CDR3 protein: CASSSRDFYEQYF; CDR3 DNA: TGTGCCAGCAGCTCCCGGGACTTCTACGAGCAGTACTTC